The rows below give T cell receptor beta chains drawn from one sample of a study of Ad26.COV2.S vaccination and SARS-CoV-2 variants. The method was immunoSEQ multiplex PCR; TCRdb's version includes in-frame clones alone and lacks a portion of them. The sample records under 500,000 clones, about 90% being singletons. This specimen consisted of peripheral blood, obtained in a trial of Ad26.COV2.S vaccine versus placebo. The origin of the receptors is a person aged 18-60 years who received the Ad26.COV2.S COVID-19 vaccine or a placebo. Each CDR3 is given with its conserved first and last residue. Each record gives: D gene, V gene, clone size, J gene, CDR3 protein, CDR3 DNA. D genes are given only for firm matches. The size of a clone is reported for some rows only, either as once, few or many, or as a class for expanded clones.

-	TRBV6-2/TRBV6-3	-	TRBJ1-2	CASSNSHRNGYTF	TGTGCCAGCAGTAACTCCCACAGAAATGGCTACACCTTC
-	TRBV6-5	-	TRBJ2-7	CASRSDIVYEQYF	TGTGCCAGCAGATCCGACATCGTCTACGAGCAGTACTTC
-	TRBV7-9	few	TRBJ2-3	CASSASVSTDTQYF	TGTGCCAGCAGCGCTAGCGTTAGCACAGATACGCAGTATTTT
TRBD2	TRBV7-9	few	TRBJ2-7	CASSFAGGRGEQYF	TGTGCCAGCAGCTTTGCGGGGGGCCGAGGCGAGCAGTACTTC
-	TRBV19	-	TRBJ2-7	CASSIETGPYEQYF	TGTGCCAGTAGTATAGAAACAGGTCCCTACGAGCAGTACTTC
-	TRBV27	-	TRBJ1-5	CASSFRVGSNQPQHF	TGTGCCAGCAGTTTCAGGGTGGGTAGCAATCAGCCCCAGCATTTT
TRBD2	TRBV7-2	-	TRBJ2-1	CASSPAPGTSSNEQFF	TGTGCCAGCAGCCCGGCGCCCGGGACTAGTTCCAATGAGCAGTTCTTC
-	TRBV19	-	TRBJ1-2	CASSTRTDYGYTF	TGTGCCAGTAGTACCAGGACAGACTATGGCTACACCTTC
-	TRBV12-3/TRBV12-4	-	TRBJ1-5	CASSFTTWSTQHF	TGTGCCAGCAGTTTCACGACCTGGTCGACCCAGCATTTT
TRBD1	TRBV7-9	-	TRBJ2-7	CASRDRGYEQYF	TGTGCCAGCAGGGACAGGGGATACGAGCAGTACTTC
TRBD2	TRBV14	-	TRBJ2-7	CASSQEYLAGAYEQYF	TGTGCCAGCAGCCAAGAGTATTTAGCGGGGGCCTACGAGCAGTACTTC
TRBD1	TRBV5-6	-	TRBJ1-5	CASSPGQGGSDQPQHF	TGTGCCAGCAGCCCGGGACAGGGAGGGTCGGATCAGCCCCAGCATTTT
-	TRBV5-4	-	TRBJ2-1	CASSLAGARYNEQFF	TGTGCCAGCAGCTTGGCCGGGGCGCGTTACAATGAGCAGTTCTTC
TRBD1	TRBV5-1	-	TRBJ2-7	CASSLKGGQAAYEQYF	TGCGCCAGCAGCTTGAAAGGTGGACAGGCAGCCTACGAGCAGTACTTC
-	TRBV29-1	-	TRBJ2-2	CSVGGMTGELFF	TGCAGCGTTGGAGGAATGACCGGGGAGCTGTTTTTT
TRBD2	TRBV7-9	-	TRBJ2-3	CASRHPGGFTDTQYF	TGTGCCAGCAGACATCCGGGGGGGTTCACAGATACGCAGTATTTT